These 6 T cell receptor beta chains share one sample of origin, sequenced in a study of PD-L1 blockade in urothelial cancer. The time point denotes: peripheral blood 6 weeks after treatment start. Profiled with immunoSEQ multiplex PCR; TCRdb holds only in-frame clones, not every one. The sample holds some 120,000 clones, roughly 82% seen once. Specimen: PBMCs, collected around atezolizumab (anti-PD-L1) treatment. The receptors come from a man aged 50 or older with urothelial cancer.

The table lists this clone with a few counts. V gene TRBV7-3 combines with J gene TRBJ1-1; no clear D. V lost 10 bases to trimming and J lost 0 bases, with 12 bases between them. Germline V lookup: CDR1 SGHTA, CDR2 FQGTGA. There are 13 residues in the CDR3. CDR3 residues: CAKQTSMNTEAFF. The CDR3 nucleotides read TGTGCCAAACAGACAAGCATGAACACTGAAGCTTTCTTT.

The chain carries TRBV7-8 and TRBJ1-6, with D possibly being TRBD1 (5 bases). The CDR3 is 15 amino acids. V was cut by 3 bases and J by 5 bases, with 11 bases left in between. Germline lookup yields CDR1 SGHVS and CDR2 FQNEAQ. The CDR3 DNA follows: TGTGCCAGCAGCTTTAGTCAGGGAAATAATTCACCCCTCCACTTT. It codes for CASSFSQGNNSPLHF.

The V gene is TRBV4-2, the J gene TRBJ2-7; 10 bases align to TRBD2. The germline V gene encodes CDR1 LGHNA and CDR2 YNFKEQ. Trimming took 5 bases from V and 3 from J; bases not matched to a gene: 16. CDR3 length equals 18 residues. The CDR3 sequence is CASSKVPGAGLAVYEQYF. CDR3 nucleotides: TGTGCCAGCAGCAAAGTCCCCGGGGCAGGACTAGCGGTCTACGAGCAGTACTTC.

This rearrangement joins TRBV2 to TRBJ1-1; 7 bases map to TRBD1. Germline assignment: CDR1 SNHLY and CDR2 FYNNEI. The CDR3 length is 16 residues. The junction had 16 bases not matched to a gene; V was cut back by 7 bases and J by 5 bases. In nucleotides, the CDR3 is TGTGCCAGCAAACGGGAACAGGGGCTCGGTGGAACTGAAGCTTTCTTT. Translation gives CASKREQGLGGTEAFF.

This clone occurred once. The chain recombines TRBV27 with TRBJ1-2; D gene unclear. CDR3 length: 14 amino acids. Trimming shortened V by 8 bases and J by 2 bases, and 15 bases separated the two germline ends. CDR1 and CDR2 (germline): MNHEY, SMNVEV (reference sequence). CDR3 DNA sequence: TGTGCCAGCCGACGGACCGGAGGAAACTATGGCTACACCTTC. Protein: CASRRTGGNYGYTF.

This chain uses TRBV5-1 with TRBJ2-5; TRBD2 is a possible D gene (6 bases). This CDR3 has 14 residues. Germline-derived CDR1 and CDR2 are SGHRS and YFSETQ. V was cut by 0 bases and J by 1 base, with 7 bases left in between. The chain's CDR3 is CASSLVGGQETQYF. CDR3 DNA: TGCGCCAGCAGCTTGGTCGGGGGCCAAGAGACCCAGTACTTC.